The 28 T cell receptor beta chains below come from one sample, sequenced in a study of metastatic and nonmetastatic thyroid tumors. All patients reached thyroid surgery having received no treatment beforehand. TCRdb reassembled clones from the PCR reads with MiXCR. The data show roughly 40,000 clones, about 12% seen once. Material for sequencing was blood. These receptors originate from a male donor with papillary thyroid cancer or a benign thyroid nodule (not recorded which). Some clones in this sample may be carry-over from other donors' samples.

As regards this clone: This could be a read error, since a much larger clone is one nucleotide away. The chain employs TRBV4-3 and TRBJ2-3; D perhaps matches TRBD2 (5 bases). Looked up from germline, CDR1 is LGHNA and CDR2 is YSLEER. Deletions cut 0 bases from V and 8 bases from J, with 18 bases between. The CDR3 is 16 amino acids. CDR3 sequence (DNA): TGCGCCAGCAGCCAAGAATCCCTGGCGAGGGTAGGTACGCAGTATTTT. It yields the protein CASSQESLARVGTQYF.

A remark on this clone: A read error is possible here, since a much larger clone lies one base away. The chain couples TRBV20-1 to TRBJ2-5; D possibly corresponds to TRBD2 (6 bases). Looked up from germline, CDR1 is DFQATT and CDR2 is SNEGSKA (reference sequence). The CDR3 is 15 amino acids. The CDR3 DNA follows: TGCAGTACTAGTCAACACGGCGGGACCCAAGAGACCCAGTACTTC. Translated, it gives CSTSQHGGTQETQYF.

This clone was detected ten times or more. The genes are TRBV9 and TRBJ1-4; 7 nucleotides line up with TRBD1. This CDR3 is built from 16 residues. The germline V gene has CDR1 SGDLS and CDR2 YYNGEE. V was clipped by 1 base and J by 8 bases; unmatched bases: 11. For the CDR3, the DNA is TGTGCCAGCAGCGTAACCCCCGACAGGGCAAAGGAAAAACTGTTTTTT. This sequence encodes CASSVTPDRAKEKLFF.

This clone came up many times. CDR3 sequence reads: CASSLETGPYNEQFF. CDR3 in DNA: TGTGCCAGCAGTTTAGAGACAGGTCCATACAATGAGCAGTTCTTC. The rearrangement joins TRBV28 to TRBJ2-1; D may be TRBD1 (6 bases). The ends were cut back, 2 bases at V and 4 bases at J, with 12 bases in the middle. The CDR3 is made up of 15 amino acids. Looked up from germline, CDR1 is MDHEN and CDR2 is SYDVKM.

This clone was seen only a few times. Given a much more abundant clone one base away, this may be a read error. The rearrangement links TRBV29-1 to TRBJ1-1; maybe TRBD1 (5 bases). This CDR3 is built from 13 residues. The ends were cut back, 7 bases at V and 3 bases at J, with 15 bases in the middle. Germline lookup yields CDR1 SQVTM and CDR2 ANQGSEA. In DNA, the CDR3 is TGCAGCGGCCGGACATGGACGGACACTGAAGCTTTCTTT. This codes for CSGRTWTDTEAFF.

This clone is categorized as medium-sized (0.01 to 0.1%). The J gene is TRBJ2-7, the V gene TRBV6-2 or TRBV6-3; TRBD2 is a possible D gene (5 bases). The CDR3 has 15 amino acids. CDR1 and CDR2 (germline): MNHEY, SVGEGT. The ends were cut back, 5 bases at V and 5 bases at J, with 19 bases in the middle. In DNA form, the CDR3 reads TGTGCCAGCAGTCTACGGGATCGGCTAGTCGACGAGCAGTACTTC. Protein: CASSLRDRLVDEQYF.

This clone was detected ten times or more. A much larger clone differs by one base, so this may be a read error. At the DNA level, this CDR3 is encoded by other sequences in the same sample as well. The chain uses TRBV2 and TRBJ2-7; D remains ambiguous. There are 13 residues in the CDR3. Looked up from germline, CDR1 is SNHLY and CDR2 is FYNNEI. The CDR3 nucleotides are TGTGCCAGCAGTAATCCGGAGACCTACGAGCAATACTTC. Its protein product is CASSNPETYEQYF.

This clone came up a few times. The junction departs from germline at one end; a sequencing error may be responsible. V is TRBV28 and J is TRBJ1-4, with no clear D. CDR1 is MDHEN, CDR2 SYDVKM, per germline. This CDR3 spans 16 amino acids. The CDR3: CASSLWQVAGNEKLFF. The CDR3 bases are TGTGCCAGCAGTTTATGGCAGGTGGCAGGTAATGAAAAACTATTTTTT.

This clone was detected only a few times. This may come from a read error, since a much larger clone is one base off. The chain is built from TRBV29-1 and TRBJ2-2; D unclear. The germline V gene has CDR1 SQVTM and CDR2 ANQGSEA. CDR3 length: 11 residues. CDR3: CIVEISGELFF. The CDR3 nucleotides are TGCATCGTTGAAATCTCCGGGGAGCTGTTTTTT.

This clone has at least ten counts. The DNA of the CDR3 is TGTGCCAGCAGCTTAGCTCCCCCAAGTAGCACAGATACGCAGTATTTT. Residues: CASSLAPPSSTDTQYF. The chain uses TRBV7-2 and TRBJ2-3; D is ambiguous. The V and J ends lost 0 bases and 0 bases respectively, with 10 bases between them. The CDR3 runs 16 residues. Germline CDR1 reads SGHTA; CDR2 reads FQGNSA.

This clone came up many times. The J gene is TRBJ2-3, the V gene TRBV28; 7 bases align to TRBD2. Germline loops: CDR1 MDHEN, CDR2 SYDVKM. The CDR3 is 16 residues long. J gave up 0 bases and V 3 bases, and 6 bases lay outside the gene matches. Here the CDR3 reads CASSFPSGTSTDTQYF. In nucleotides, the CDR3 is TGTGCCAGCAGTTTCCCTAGCGGCACTAGCACAGATACGCAGTATTTT.

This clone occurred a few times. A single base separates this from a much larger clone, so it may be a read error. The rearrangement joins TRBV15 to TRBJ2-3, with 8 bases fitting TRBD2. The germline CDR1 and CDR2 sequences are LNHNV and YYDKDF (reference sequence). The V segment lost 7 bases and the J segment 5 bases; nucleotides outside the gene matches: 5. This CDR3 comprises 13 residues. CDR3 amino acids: CATITGRVDTQYF. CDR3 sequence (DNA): TGTGCCACCATCACCGGGAGGGTAGATACGCAGTATTTT.

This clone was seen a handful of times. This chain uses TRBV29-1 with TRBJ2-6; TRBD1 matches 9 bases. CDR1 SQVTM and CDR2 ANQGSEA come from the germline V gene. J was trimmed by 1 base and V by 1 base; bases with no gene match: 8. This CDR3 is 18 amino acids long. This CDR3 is CSVEGGGQGKSGANVLTF. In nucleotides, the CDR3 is TGCAGCGTTGAAGGCGGGGGACAGGGAAAATCTGGGGCCAACGTCCTGACTTTC.

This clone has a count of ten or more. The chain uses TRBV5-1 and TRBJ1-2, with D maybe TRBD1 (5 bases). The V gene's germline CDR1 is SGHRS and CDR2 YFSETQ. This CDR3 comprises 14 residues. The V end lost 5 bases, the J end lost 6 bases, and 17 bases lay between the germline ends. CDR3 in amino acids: CASRRGAAIDGYTF. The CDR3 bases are TGCGCCAGCAGAAGGGGCGCGGCTATAGATGGCTACACCTTC.

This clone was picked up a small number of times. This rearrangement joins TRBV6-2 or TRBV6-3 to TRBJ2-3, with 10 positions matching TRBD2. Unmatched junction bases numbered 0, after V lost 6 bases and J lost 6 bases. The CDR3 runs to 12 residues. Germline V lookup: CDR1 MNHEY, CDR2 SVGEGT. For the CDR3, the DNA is TGTGCCAGCAGGACTAGCGGGGATACGCAGTATTTT. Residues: CASRTSGDTQYF.

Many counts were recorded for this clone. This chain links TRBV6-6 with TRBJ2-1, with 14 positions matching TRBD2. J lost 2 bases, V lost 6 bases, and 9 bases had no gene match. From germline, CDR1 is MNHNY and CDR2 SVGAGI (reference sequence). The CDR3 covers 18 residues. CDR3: CASRFRLAGGPAYNEQFF. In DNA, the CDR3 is TGTGCCAGCAGGTTTCGACTAGCGGGAGGGCCGGCCTACAATGAGCAGTTCTTC.

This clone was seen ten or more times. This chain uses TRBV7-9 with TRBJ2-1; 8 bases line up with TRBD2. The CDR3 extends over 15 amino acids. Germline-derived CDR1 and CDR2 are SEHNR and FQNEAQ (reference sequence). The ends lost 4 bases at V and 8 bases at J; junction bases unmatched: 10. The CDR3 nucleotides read TGTGCCAGCAGCTCCGCGACTAGCGCGGGGGATGAGCAGTTCTTC. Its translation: CASSSATSAGDEQFF.

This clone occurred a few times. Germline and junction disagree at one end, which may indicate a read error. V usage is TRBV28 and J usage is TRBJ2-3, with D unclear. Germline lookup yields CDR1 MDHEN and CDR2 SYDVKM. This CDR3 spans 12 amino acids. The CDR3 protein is CASILALDTQYF. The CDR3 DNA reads TGTGCCAGCATTTTAGCCCTGGATACGCAGTATTTT.

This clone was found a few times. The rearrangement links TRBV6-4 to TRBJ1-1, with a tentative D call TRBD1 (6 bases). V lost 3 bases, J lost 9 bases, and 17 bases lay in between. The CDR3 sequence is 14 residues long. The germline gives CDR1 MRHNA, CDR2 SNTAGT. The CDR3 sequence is CASSESGGSMQAFF. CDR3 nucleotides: TGTGCCAGCAGTGAATCTGGGGGCTCGATGCAAGCTTTCTTT.

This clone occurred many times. CDR3 sequence (DNA): TGCAGTGCTAGAGTTGTGGAGGGGAGCAATGGCTACACCTTC. Translating it yields CSARVVEGSNGYTF. The chain recombines TRBV20-1 with TRBJ1-2; possibly TRBD1 for D (5 bases). Trimming took off 1 base at V and 6 bases at J, with 15 bases between the two ends. The CDR3 has 14 amino acids. Germline CDR1 DFQATT, CDR2 SNEGSKA (reference sequence).

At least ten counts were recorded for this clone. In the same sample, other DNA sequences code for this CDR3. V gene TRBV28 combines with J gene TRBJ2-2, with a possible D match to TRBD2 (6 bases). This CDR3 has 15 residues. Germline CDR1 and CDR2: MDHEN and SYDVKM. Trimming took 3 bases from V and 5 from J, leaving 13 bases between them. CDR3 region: CASSFFFRGTGELFF. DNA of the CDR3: TGTGCCAGCAGTTTTTTTTTCCGGGGGACCGGGGAGCTGTTTTTT. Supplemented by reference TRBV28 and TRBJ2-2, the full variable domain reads DVKVTQSSRYLVKRTGEKVFLECVQDMDHENMFWYRQDPGLGLRLIYFSYDVKMKEKGDIPEGYSVSREKKERFSLILESASTNQTSMYLCASSFFFRGTGELFFGEGSRLTVL.

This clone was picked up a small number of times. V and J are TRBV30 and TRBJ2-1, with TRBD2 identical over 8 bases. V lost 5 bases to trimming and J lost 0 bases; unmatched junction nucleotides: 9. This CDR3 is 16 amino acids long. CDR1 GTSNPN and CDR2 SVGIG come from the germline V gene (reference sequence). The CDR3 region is CAWCLSTSGSYNEQFF. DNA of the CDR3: TGTGCCTGGTGTTTGAGTACTAGCGGCTCCTACAATGAGCAGTTCTTC.

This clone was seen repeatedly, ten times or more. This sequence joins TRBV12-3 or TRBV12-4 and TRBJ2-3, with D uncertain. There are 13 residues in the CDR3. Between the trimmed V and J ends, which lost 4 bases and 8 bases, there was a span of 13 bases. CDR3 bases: TGTGCCAGCAGTTCCAAAGAGCCGGTTACGCAGTATTTT. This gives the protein CASSSKEPVTQYF.

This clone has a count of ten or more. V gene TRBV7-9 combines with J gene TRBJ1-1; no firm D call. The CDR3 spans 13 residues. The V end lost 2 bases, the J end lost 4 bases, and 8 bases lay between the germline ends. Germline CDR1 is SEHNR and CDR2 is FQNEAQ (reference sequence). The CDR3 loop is CASSLSGGTEAFF. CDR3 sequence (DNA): TGTGCCAGCAGCTTATCCGGAGGCACTGAAGCTTTCTTT.

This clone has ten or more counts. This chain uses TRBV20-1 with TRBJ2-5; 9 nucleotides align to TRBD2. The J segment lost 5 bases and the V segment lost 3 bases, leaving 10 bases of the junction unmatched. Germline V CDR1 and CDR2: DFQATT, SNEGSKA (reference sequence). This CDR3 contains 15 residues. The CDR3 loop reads CSARDLRGGAETQYF. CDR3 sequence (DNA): TGCAGTGCTAGGGATTTGCGGGGGGGGGCGGAGACCCAGTACTTC.

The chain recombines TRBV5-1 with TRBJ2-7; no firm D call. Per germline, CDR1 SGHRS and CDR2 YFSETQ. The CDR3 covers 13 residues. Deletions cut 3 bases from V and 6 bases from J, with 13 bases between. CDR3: CASSSGLGIEQYF. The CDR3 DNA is TGCGCCAGCAGCTCTGGCCTTGGGATCGAGCAGTACTTC. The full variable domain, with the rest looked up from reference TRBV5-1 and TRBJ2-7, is KAGVTQTPRYLIKTRGQQVTLSCSPISGHRSVSWYQQTPGQGLQFLFEYFSETQRNKGNFPGRFSGRQFSNSRSEMNVSTLELGDSALYLCASSSGLGIEQYFGPGTRLTVT.

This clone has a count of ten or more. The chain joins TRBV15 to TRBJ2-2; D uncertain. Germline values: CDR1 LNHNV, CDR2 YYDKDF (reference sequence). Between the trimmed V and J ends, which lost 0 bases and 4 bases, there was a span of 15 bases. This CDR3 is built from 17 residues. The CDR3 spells CATSRDGTAFGTGELFF. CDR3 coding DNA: TGTGCCACCAGCAGAGACGGAACAGCCTTCGGCACCGGGGAGCTGTTTTTT.

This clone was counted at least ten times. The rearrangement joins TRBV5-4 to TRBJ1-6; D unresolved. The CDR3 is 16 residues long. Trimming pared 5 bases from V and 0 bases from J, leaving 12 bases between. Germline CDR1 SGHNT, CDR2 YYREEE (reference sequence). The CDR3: CASSLRTGSYNSPLHF. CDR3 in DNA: TGTGCCAGCAGTCTTAGGACGGGCTCCTATAATTCACCCCTCCACTTT.